A single sample is the source of the 17 T cell receptor beta chains below, sequenced in a study of graft-versus-host responses after intestinal transplantation. TCRdb's table, derived via immunoSEQ multiplex PCR, lists solely in-frame clones and lacks some. The table records thousands of clones, 55% to 70% of them present only once. The authors processed graft tissue to release intraepithelial and lamina propria lymphocytes. The sample was ileum tissue, taken 230 to 240 days after intestinal transplantation. The receptors originated from a human patient who received an intestinal transplant, so some T cells may come from the graft donor.

The gene calls are TRBV5-4 and TRBJ2-2; 9 positions agree with TRBD1. This CDR3 contains 17 residues. V lost 0 bases to trimming and J lost 4 bases; unmatched junction nucleotides: 7. Germline CDR1 is SGHNT and CDR2 is YYREEE (reference sequence). CDR3 sequence reads: CASSLAGTGFSTGELFF. CDR3 nucleotide sequence: TGTGCCAGCAGCTTGGCCGGGACAGGGTTTAGCACCGGGGAGCTGTTTTTT.

CDR3 amino acids: CASRANRNSYNEQFF. The CDR3 nucleotides read TGTGCCAGTAGAGCTAACAGGAACTCCTACAATGAGCAGTTCTTC. V gene TRBV19 combines with J gene TRBJ2-1, with TRBD1 as a possible D gene (5 bases). The V gene lost 6 bases and the J gene lost 0 bases, with 12 bases spanning the gap. Germline V CDR1 and CDR2: LNHDA, SQIVND (reference sequence). The length of the CDR3 is 15 residues.

This clone was picked up a small number of times. The chain uses TRBV28 and TRBJ2-5; the D gene is possibly TRBD1 (5 bases). Germline CDR1 reads MDHEN; CDR2 reads SYDVKM. The CDR3 is 14 amino acids. Trimming left V 5 bases short and J 3 bases short, with 13 bases between. This chain's CDR3 is CASSRQLSKETQYF. CDR3 DNA: TGTGCCAGCAGTCGACAGTTATCAAAAGAGACCCAGTACTTC.

CDR3 amino acids: CASSLGPTDEKLFF. CDR3 DNA: TGTGCCAGCAGCTTGGGACCGACTGATGAAAAACTGTTTTTT. The chain links TRBV5-6 to TRBJ1-4; the D is unclear. There are 14 residues in the CDR3. V lost 0 bases to trimming and J lost 6 bases, with 9 bases between them. Looked up from germline, CDR1 is SGHDT and CDR2 is YYEEEE.

V gene TRBV5-4 combines with J gene TRBJ2-4, with 8 bases identical to TRBD2. The V gene end was trimmed by 0 bases and the J gene end by 0 bases; junction bases not matched to a gene: 8. Germline V lookup: CDR1 SGHNT, CDR2 YYREEE (reference sequence). This CDR3 is built from 18 residues. For the CDR3, the DNA is TGTGCCAGCAGCTTGGCCCTGGAGCGGGGGCTAGCCAAAAACATTCAGTACTTC. As protein: CASSLALERGLAKNIQYF.

CDR3 residues: CASSSGGGYDEQFF. The DNA of the CDR3 is TGTGCCAGCAGCTCAGGAGGGGGGTATGATGAGCAGTTCTTC. The J gene is TRBJ2-1, the V gene TRBV7-6, with D perhaps given as TRBD1 or TRBD2 (6 bases each). V was trimmed by 4 bases and J by 8 bases, leaving 15 bases between them. This CDR3 is 14 amino acids long. Looked up from germline, CDR1 is SGHVS and CDR2 is FNYEAQ.

The J gene is TRBJ2-1, the V gene TRBV10-3, with D possibly matching TRBD2 (5 bases). The CDR3 consists of 11 residues. Per the germline V gene, CDR1 is ENHRY and CDR2 is SYGVKD. Trimming removed 6 bases from V and 5 bases from J, with 5 bases in between. DNA of the CDR3: TGTGCCATCAGGCGGGACAATGAGCAGTTCTTC. Encoded protein: CAIRRDNEQFF.

This clone was seen a handful of times. The chain combines TRBV10-3 with TRBJ1-1; unclear D gene. The V end lost 3 bases, the J end lost 6 bases, and 14 bases lay between the germline ends. The CDR3 has 14 amino acids. Germline CDR1 is ENHRY and CDR2 is SYGVKD. The CDR3 sequence is CAISDMGKRSEAFF. Here the CDR3 DNA reads TGTGCCATCAGTGATATGGGCAAGAGGTCTGAAGCTTTCTTT.

A single count supports this clone. The J gene is TRBJ2-1, the V gene TRBV6-1; 8 bases align to TRBD2. The CDR3 contains 15 residues. Germline V gene data show CDR1 as MNHNS and CDR2 as SASEGT. Germline trimming cut 2 bases from V and 0 bases from J; bases unmatched to any gene: 0. The CDR3 nucleotides read TGTGCCAGCAGTGAACTAGCGGGCTCCTACAATGAGCAGTTCTTC. Residues: CASSELAGSYNEQFF.

The genes are TRBV6-1 and TRBJ2-1, with 10 bases lining up with TRBD2. V was clipped by 2 bases and J by 6 bases; unmatched bases: 10. The CDR3 length is 17 residues. The germline gives CDR1 MNHNS, CDR2 SASEGT. The CDR3 nucleotides are TGTGCCAGCAGTGAACCGCTAGCGGGGGCCCTATTCAATGAGCAGTTCTTC. It is translated as CASSEPLAGALFNEQFF.

The chain has TRBV27 and TRBJ2-1; the match to TRBD2 covers 8 bases. The J segment lost 3 bases and the V segment lost 3 bases, leaving 4 bases of the junction unmatched. The CDR3 contains 15 residues. CDR1 is MNHEY and CDR2 is SMNVEV in the germline V gene (reference sequence). The CDR3: CASSFVAGGYNEQFF. The CDR3 DNA reads TGTGCCAGCAGTTTTGTGGCGGGGGGCTACAATGAGCAGTTCTTC.

The J gene is TRBJ1-6, the V gene TRBV6-5; D may be TRBD1 (5 bases). CDR3 size: 14 residues. Germline V gives CDR1 MNHEY, CDR2 SVGAGI. Trimming removed 5 bases from V and 9 bases from J, with 14 bases in between. CDR3 loop: CASSDQGGGSPLHF. Here the CDR3 DNA reads TGTGCCAGCAGTGACCAGGGAGGTGGTTCACCCCTCCACTTT.

This clone has only a few counts. One junction end disagrees with the germline gene, perhaps due to a read error. The CDR3 here is CASTETPTGINSPLHF. CDR3 DNA sequence: TGTGCCAGCACTGAAACCCCTACAGGGATCAATTCACCCCTCCACTTT. The gene calls are TRBV6-1 and TRBJ1-6; a possible D gene is TRBD1 (6 bases). The V gene's germline CDR1 is MNHNS and CDR2 SASEGT. CDR3 length: 16 residues.

The gene calls are TRBV28 and TRBJ1-1; D is possibly TRBD1 (6 bases). Germline V gene data show CDR1 as MDHEN and CDR2 as SYDVKM. The CDR3 is made up of 14 amino acids. V was trimmed by 6 bases and J by 3 bases, leaving 14 bases between them. Here the CDR3 reads CASSRSQGYTEAFF. Here the CDR3 DNA reads TGTGCCAGCAGCCGATCTCAGGGGTACACTGAAGCTTTCTTT.

This clone is medium-sized within its sample. V and J are TRBV28 and TRBJ1-4; no clear D gene. Germline V lookup: CDR1 MDHEN, CDR2 SYDVKM. V was clipped by 3 bases and J by 5 bases, with 10 bases between them. This CDR3 is 14 amino acids long. The CDR3: CASSFAGNNEKLFF. As DNA, the CDR3 is TGTGCCAGCAGTTTCGCTGGAAACAATGAAAAACTGTTTTTT.

The chain joins TRBV19 to TRBJ2-7, with 10 bases fitting TRBD2. The CDR3 contains 15 residues. Trimming took 6 bases from V and 5 from J; bases not matched to a gene: 10. CDR1 and CDR2 (germline): LNHDA, SQIVND (reference sequence). The CDR3 bases are TGTGCCAGTAGCCTCGGAGCGGGAGGGCAAGACGAGCAGTACTTC. This codes for CASSLGAGGQDEQYF.

The rearrangement uses TRBV6-1 and TRBJ1-2, with 9 bases aligning to TRBD1. The germline CDR1 and CDR2 sequences are MNHNS and SASEGT. The CDR3 covers 14 residues. The J segment lost 5 bases and the V segment lost 6 bases, leaving 7 bases of the junction unmatched. The CDR3: CASRLGQGNYGYTF. Here the CDR3 DNA reads TGTGCCAGCAGACTCGGACAGGGGAATTATGGCTACACCTTC.